Listed below are T cell receptor beta chains from one sample, sequenced in a study of post-analysis software for immune sequencing data. TCRdb redid the calling of the PCR reads with MiXCR, one entry per CDR3 protein. The sample records hundreds of thousands of distinct CDR3 sequences, less than 35% being singletons. The sequenced sample consisted of blood. These receptors originate from a girl between 5 and 17 years old with multiple sclerosis. CDR3s include the opening cysteine and the closing phenylalanine or tryptophan. Each record gives: D gene, clone size, J gene, V gene, CDR3 DNA, CDR3 protein. The D gene is left open where the match is weak. Some rows have no size entry. The others give once, few or many, or a class for an expanded clone.

. | . | TRBJ1-5 | TRBV4-3 | TGCGCCAGCAGCCAAGACGAGGGGTGGAATCAGCCCCAGCATTTT | CASSQDEGWNQPQHF
. | . | TRBJ1-3 | TRBV20-1 | TGCAGTGCTTGGGGACGCTACTCTGGAAACACCATATATTTT | CSAWGRYSGNTIYF
TRBD1 | . | TRBJ1-2 | TRBV29-1 | TGCAGCGTGTCGCGGGACAGCTATGGCTACACCTTC | CSVSRDSYGYTF
. | . | TRBJ2-1 | TRBV28 | TGTGCCAGCAGTTTAGTGCCGCAGGGAGGCAATGAGCAGTTCTTC | CASSLVPQGGNEQFF
TRBD1 | . | TRBJ2-1 | TRBV5-1 | TGCGCCGGCAGCCTCGGACAGGGGACCTACAATGAGCAGTTCTTC | CAGSLGQGTYNEQFF
. | . | TRBJ2-2 | TRBV24-1 | TGTGCCACCAGGGGGGCAGCAATCACCGGGGAGCTGTTTTTT | CATRGAAITGELFF
. | . | TRBJ1-2 | TRBV29-1 | TGCAGCGATAACTATGGCTACACCTTC | CSDNYGYTF
. | . | TRBJ1-2 | TRBV5-5 | TGTGCCAGCAGCCGGGGTACGTTTGGCGACTATGGCTACACCTTC | CASSRGTFGDYGYTF
TRBD1 | . | TRBJ2-3 | TRBV10-2 | TGCGCCAGCAGTGACTCCGGGACAGGGAAAGATACGCAGTATTTT | CASSDSGTGKDTQYF
. | . | TRBJ2-1 | TRBV7-9 | TGTGCCAGCAGTGTTTGGCGGGACTTTGAGCAGTTCTTC | CASSVWRDFEQFF
. | . | TRBJ2-5 | TRBV20-1 | TGCAGTGCCCAGGGCCAGAACCAAGAGACCCAGTACTTC | CSAQGQNQETQYF
. | . | TRBJ2-5 | TRBV4-3 | TGCGCCAGCAGCCAAGATAGGTTCGCGGACCAGTACTTC | CASSQDRFADQYF
. | few | TRBJ1-4 | TRBV15 | TGTGCCACCAGCAGACCAGGGTGGGCTAATGAAAAACTGTTTTTT | CATSRPGWANEKLFF
. | . | TRBJ2-7 | TRBV7-9 | TGTGCCAGCAGCCGACCCGGGTGGGAGCCCCATGACGAGCAGTACTTC | CASSRPGWEPHDEQYF
TRBD1 | . | TRBJ2-7 | TRBV28 | TGTGCCAGCAGTTACAAGAAAAATGACAGGGGGTCCTACGAGCAGTACTTC | CASSYKKNDRGSYEQYF
TRBD1 | few | TRBJ2-4 | TRBV29-1 | TGCAGCGTCAATCGACAGGGGGGGAACATTCAGTACTTC | CSVNRQGGNIQYF
. | many | TRBJ1-6 | TRBV7-2 | TGTGCCAGCAGCTTAGTAGGACTGCCCCTCCACTTT | CASSLVGLPLHF
. | few | TRBJ2-3 | TRBV2 | TGTGCCAGCAGTGTGGGGCAGAATGTAGATACGCAGTATTTT | CASSVGQNVDTQYF
TRBD2 | many | TRBJ2-7 | TRBV29-1 | TGCAGCGTTTCCGGGACTAGCGGATACTACGAGCAGTACTTC | CSVSGTSGYYEQYF
. | few | TRBJ1-2 | TRBV4-1 | TGCGCCAGCAGCCACTTCGGCCGAGGGGCGGATGGCTACACCTTC | CASSHFGRGADGYTF
. | . | TRBJ2-3 | TRBV28 | TGTGCCAGCAGCCCACCTGGGTTTAGCAGGGGTACAGATACGCAGTATTTT | CASSPPGFSRGTDTQYF
. | . | TRBJ2-3 | TRBV20-1 | TGCAGTGCTAATCATGCAGATACGCAGTATTTT | CSANHADTQYF
. | few | TRBJ1-6 | TRBV10-3 | TGTGCCATCAGTGAGTCTGGGAATTCACCCCTCCACTTT | CAISESGNSPLHF
TRBD2 | . | TRBJ2-7 | TRBV5-1 | TGCGCCAGCAGCCCCGGGAGGGGAAGGGACTACGAGCAGTACTTC | CASSPGRGRDYEQYF
. | many | TRBJ2-3 | TRBV11-1 | TGTGCCAGCAGCACCGGACAGAGCCCCACAGATACGCAGTATTTT | CASSTGQSPTDTQYF
TRBD1 | few | TRBJ1-5 | TRBV4-2 | TGTGCCAGCAGCCAAGATAATGGAGGACAGGGGGGTCAGCCCCAGCATTTT | CASSQDNGGQGGQPQHF
TRBD2 | few | TRBJ2-3 | TRBV5-6 | TGTGCCAGCAGCTTGGAGCTAGCGGGAGGCCCCACAGATACGCAGTATTTT | CASSLELAGGPTDTQYF
. | few | TRBJ2-7 | TRBV7-2 | TGTGCCAGCAGCTTGTTCGGGGCCGCCGAGCAGTACTTC | CASSLFGAAEQYF
. | few | TRBJ2-5 | TRBV2 | TGTGCCAGCAGCCCTCTTTGGGGGGCGGAGACCCAGTACTTC | CASSPLWGAETQYF
. | few | TRBJ2-7 | TRBV28 | TGTGCCACGAAGCCGGGACCCAGTCACTACGAGCAGTACTTC | CATKPGPSHYEQYF
TRBD2 | few | TRBJ2-3 | TRBV12-3/TRBV12-4 | TGTGCCAGCAGTCGTCTGGGCGGGGGGGCCGTAGATACGCAGTATTTT | CASSRLGGGAVDTQYF
. | few | TRBJ2-7 | TRBV25-1 | TGTGCCAGCAGTGATGGCGGACGGGGTTCCAACGAGCAGTACTTC | CASSDGGRGSNEQYF
. | . | TRBJ2-6 | TRBV6-6 | TGTGCCAGCAGTCGTATAACGCGCTCTGGGGCCAACGTCCTGACTTTC | CASSRITRSGANVLTF
TRBD2 | . | TRBJ2-1 | TRBV7-2 | TGTGCCAGCATACTAGGACTAGACCAAAGCTCCTACAATGAGCAGTTCTTC | CASILGLDQSSYNEQFF
. | . | TRBJ2-1 | TRBV12-3/TRBV12-4 | TGTGCCAGCACCCACGACCTCTTGACCTACAATGAGCAGTTCTTC | CASTHDLLTYNEQFF
. | . | TRBJ2-1 | TRBV3-1 | TGTGCCAGCAGCGCCCGACTTGTCGGAACCTACAATGAGCAGTTCTTC | CASSARLVGTYNEQFF
. | few | TRBJ2-1 | TRBV29-1 | TGCAGCGTTGAAATAGCCTACAATGAGCAGTTCTTC | CSVEIAYNEQFF
. | few | TRBJ1-1 | TRBV6-2/TRBV6-3 | TGTGCCAGCAGCCCCAGGAATTTTGGGGGAACTGAAGCTTTCTTT | CASSPRNFGGTEAFF
. | few | TRBJ1-1 | TRBV27 | TGTGCCAGCAGTTCTGTTGCCAGCACTGAAGCTTTCTTT | CASSSVASTEAFF
TRBD2 | . | TRBJ2-3 | TRBV20-1 | TGCAGTGCTAGTACCACTAGCGGGGGACCCACTAGCACAGATACGCAGTATTTT | CSASTTSGGPTSTDTQYF
. | . | TRBJ2-1 | TRBV7-2 | TGTGCCAGCAGCTTAGCTCATGGCAATGAGCAGTTCTTC | CASSLAHGNEQFF
TRBD1 | . | TRBJ1-6 | TRBV5-1 | TGCGCCAGCAGCTTGGGGCAGGGGGAATCCTCACCCCTCCACTTT | CASSLGQGESSPLHF
TRBD2 | few | TRBJ2-5 | TRBV20-1 | TGCAGTGCTAGAGCCATAGCGGGAGGATCCCCCCAGTACTTC | CSARAIAGGSPQYF
. | many | TRBJ2-3 | TRBV6-5 | TGTGCCAGCAGTTACCGGACAAGTAATACGCAGTATTTT | CASSYRTSNTQYF
TRBD2 | . | TRBJ2-5 | TRBV28 | TGTGCCAGCAAATTGGGGCGGGAGATTCGAGAGACCCAGTACTTC | CASKLGREIRETQYF
TRBD2 | few | TRBJ2-3 | TRBV24-1 | TGTGCCACCAGTGACCCCACTCCGGGACTAGCGGGCACAGATACGCAGTATTTT | CATSDPTPGLAGTDTQYF
. | few | TRBJ2-1 | TRBV5-1 | TGCGCCAGCAGCTCAACTTTCTCCGGGACGAAGTACAATGAGCAGTTCTTC | CASSSTFSGTKYNEQFF
TRBD2 | . | TRBJ2-7 | TRBV20-1 | TGCAGTGCTAGACAGAGCGGGAGAATCGAGCAGTACTTC | CSARQSGRIEQYF
TRBD2 | . | TRBJ2-5 | TRBV5-1 | TGCGCCAGCAGCTTGAACCCCCTAGCGGGAGGAGAGACCCAGTACTTC | CASSLNPLAGGETQYF